These 29 T cell receptor beta chains were all obtained from the same sample, sequenced in a study of siplizumab effects on memory and regulatory T cells. The assay was immunoSEQ multiplex PCR, and TCRdb's table has in-frame clones only and misses some. The sample consists of some 100,000 clones, about 93% of them appearing once. Specimen: non-Treg CD4+ T cells sorted from blood. These receptors were taken from a human donor in good health.

J is TRBJ2-2 and V is TRBV11-2, with unresolved D. Per the germline V gene, CDR1 is SGHAT and CDR2 is FQNNGV. This CDR3 is built from 12 residues. The V gene lost 5 bases and the J gene lost 10 bases, with 11 bases spanning the gap. CDR3 loop: CASSDAEAELFF. The CDR3 DNA reads TGTGCCAGCAGCGACGCCGAAGCGGAGCTGTTTTTT.

This clone showed up just once. The J gene is TRBJ1-6, the V gene TRBV7-2; D perhaps matches TRBD1 (5 bases). The V and J ends lost 9 bases and 8 bases respectively, with 17 bases between them. The germline CDR1 and CDR2 sequences are SGHTA and FQGNSA. The CDR3 contains 14 residues. CDR3 sequence reads: CASTKTPRDSPLHF. As DNA, the CDR3 is TGTGCCAGTACTAAGACTCCCAGGGATTCACCCCTCCACTTT.

V usage is TRBV18 and J usage is TRBJ2-5; the D is unclear. V dropped 4 bases and J dropped 0 bases, with 9 bases sitting between them. The germline gives CDR1 KGHSH, CDR2 LQKENI. The CDR3 has 14 residues. CDR3 DNA sequence: TGTGCCAGCTCACAGGGCCTGGACCAAGAGACCCAGTACTTC. It encodes CASSQGLDQETQYF.

The gene calls are TRBV20-1 and TRBJ1-1, with a weak D call TRBD1 (5 bases). CDR1 DFQATT and CDR2 SNEGSKA come from the germline V gene (reference sequence). The CDR3 is made up of 11 amino acids. V lost 8 bases, J lost 1 base, and 8 bases lay in between. The CDR3 DNA sequence: TGCAGTTCGGGGGGGAACACTGAAGCTTTCTTT. Translation: CSSGGNTEAFF.

This chain joins TRBV28 and TRBJ1-6; 8 bases map to TRBD1. Germline V CDR1 and CDR2: MDHEN, SYDVKM. V gave up 6 bases and J gave up 9 bases; unmatched junction bases: 7. The CDR3 covers 14 residues. Here the CDR3 reads CASRPGQDISPLHF. In nucleotides, the CDR3 is TGTGCCAGCAGGCCGGGACAGGACATTTCACCCCTCCACTTT.

This sequence joins TRBV19 and TRBJ2-7; D gene unclear. CDR3 length equals 14 residues. Per germline, CDR1 LNHDA and CDR2 SQIVND (reference sequence). V dropped 3 bases and J dropped 0 bases, with 9 bases sitting between them. DNA for the CDR3: TGTGCCAGTAGTATCCCCGGAACCTCCTACGAGCAGTACTTC. Translation: CASSIPGTSYEQYF. The complete variable domain, with remaining parts taken from reference TRBV19 and TRBJ2-7, reads DGGITQSPKYLFRKEGQNVTLSCEQNLNHDAMYWYRQDPGQGLRLIYYSQIVNDFQKGDIAEGYSVSREKKESFPLTVTSAQKNPTAFYLCASSIPGTSYEQYFGPGTRLTVT.

The CDR3 nucleotides are TGTGCTAGTGGTTTGGTTCCAAACAGGGGGACTGAAGCTTTCTTT. Translation: CASGLVPNRGTEAFF. The chain carries TRBV12-5 and TRBJ1-1; 8 bases align to TRBD1. In germline, CDR1 is LGHNT, CDR2 FRNRAP. Trimming at V came to 0 bases and at J to 5 bases, leaving 5 bases not matched to a gene. The CDR3 has 15 residues.

The rearrangement links TRBV5-6 to TRBJ2-3; TRBD1 matches at 10 bases. J gave up 7 bases and V 0 bases, and 5 bases lay outside the gene matches. The CDR3 totals 15 residues. Per the germline V gene, CDR1 is SGHDT and CDR2 is YYEEEE. In DNA, the CDR3 is TGTGCCAGCAGCTTGGGACAGGGGGCTTCTAATACGCAGTATTTT. This sequence encodes CASSLGQGASNTQYF.

This clone was observed once. The chain joins TRBV25-1 to TRBJ2-1; 9 bases fit TRBD1. V gave up 8 bases and J gave up 7 bases; unmatched junction bases: 12. Germline V gene lookup returns CDR1 MGHDK and CDR2 SYGVNS. The CDR3 runs 15 residues. The CDR3 DNA follows: TGTGCCAGCCCCCCCCAGGACAGGGGTGCGAATGAGCAGTTCTTC. Translating it yields CASPPQDRGANEQFF. Full variable domain (rest looked up from reference TRBV25-1 and TRBJ2-1): EADIYQTPRYLVIGTGKKITLECSQTMGHDKMYWYQQDPGMELHLIHYSYGVNSTEKGDLSSESTVSRIRTEHFPLTLESARPSHTSQYLCASPPQDRGANEQFFGPGTRLTVL.

This clone was detected once. The gene calls are TRBV7-2 and TRBJ1-2, with D maybe TRBD1 (6 bases). The V end was cut by 3 bases, the J end by 4 bases, with 9 bases between. CDR3 length equals 13 residues. Germline loops: CDR1 SGHTA, CDR2 FQGNSA. CDR3 sequence (DNA): TGTGCCAGCAGCTTGGGGGCAGGCTATGGCTACACCTTC. Residues: CASSLGAGYGYTF.

This clone was found once. This chain links TRBV10-3 with TRBJ2-5; TRBD2 aligns across 9 bases. Germline values: CDR1 ENHRY, CDR2 SYGVKD. Losses at the gene ends were 7 bases for V and 2 bases for J; bases not matched to a gene: 8. The CDR3 is 15 residues long. The chain's CDR3 is CAIKDSGGRQETQYF. The CDR3 region has the DNA TGTGCCATCAAGGATAGCGGGGGTAGACAAGAGACCCAGTACTTC.

The rearrangement joins TRBV5-1 to TRBJ1-3, with D unresolved. This CDR3 spans 15 amino acids. Germline V lookup: CDR1 SGHRS, CDR2 YFSETQ. With 2 bases removed from V and 5 bases from J, the gap between germline ends came to 14 bases. CDR3 loop: CASSFGVKGRNTIYF. DNA of the CDR3: TGCGCCAGCAGCTTCGGGGTAAAAGGAAGAAACACCATATATTTT.

This clone was seen a handful of times. The chain is built from TRBV9 and TRBJ1-1; D call uncertain. The V and J ends lost 0 bases and 9 bases respectively, with 18 bases between them. The V gene's germline CDR1 is SGDLS and CDR2 YYNGEE. The CDR3 length is 15 residues. CDR3 region: CASSVEDGRTTKAFF. The CDR3 region has the DNA TGTGCCAGCAGCGTAGAGGACGGCCGCACTACCAAAGCTTTCTTT.

The chain employs TRBV29-1 and TRBJ1-1; D possibly corresponds to TRBD1 (5 bases). V lost 7 bases to trimming and J lost 2 bases, with 11 bases between them. This CDR3 has 12 residues. Looked up from germline, CDR1 is SQVTM and CDR2 is ANQGSEA. The CDR3 region is CSAPTVNTEAFF. Written as DNA, the CDR3 is TGCAGCGCTCCGACAGTAAACACTGAAGCTTTCTTT.

This rearrangement joins TRBV6-5 to TRBJ1-4, with TRBD1 matching 9 bases. V lost 8 bases and J lost 6; bases outside the gene matches: 7. The CDR3 sequence is 14 residues long. CDR1 and CDR2 (germline): MNHEY, SVGAGI. In DNA form, the CDR3 reads TGTGCCAGCCACCCACGGACAGGGGATGAAAAACTGTTTTTT. This encodes CASHPRTGDEKLFF.

This clone appeared once. The CDR3 region has the DNA TGTGCCTGGAGTACCCGGGACAGGGTGGGTCGTGGCTACACCTTC. Its translation is CAWSTRDRVGRGYTF. This chain connects TRBV30 to TRBJ1-2, with TRBD1 matching 9 bases. Unmatched junction bases numbered 11, after V lost 2 bases and J lost 7 bases. Germline loops: CDR1 GTSNPN, CDR2 SVGIG (reference sequence). This CDR3 spans 15 amino acids.

Only one count was recorded for this clone. V is TRBV4-3 and J is TRBJ2-2; D not resolved. The CDR3 is made up of 17 amino acids. The germline CDR1 and CDR2 sequences are LGHNA and YSLEER. The ends were cut back, 0 bases at V and 4 bases at J, with 15 bases in the middle. CDR3 amino acids: CASSQDPSGVSTGELFF. The CDR3 nucleotides are TGCGCCAGCAGCCAAGATCCGTCTGGCGTTAGCACCGGGGAGCTGTTTTTT.

The rearrangement links TRBV7-3 to TRBJ2-1; TRBD1 aligns across 7 bases. J was trimmed by 6 bases and V by 10 bases; bases with no gene match: 9. The CDR3 sequence is 13 residues long. Germline loops: CDR1 SGHTA, CDR2 FQGTGA. CDR3 DNA sequence: TGTGCCACCTCCACAGGGGCTGCCAATGAGCAGTTCTTC. It encodes CATSTGAANEQFF.

The V and J genes are TRBV2 and TRBJ2-4; D remains unclear. Germline V lookup: CDR1 SNHLY, CDR2 FYNNEI. CDR3 size: 13 residues. With 4 bases removed from V and 0 bases from J, the gap between germline ends came to 4 bases. CDR3: CASSGLAKNIQYF. In DNA form, the CDR3 reads TGTGCCAGCAGTGGTCTAGCCAAAAACATTCAGTACTTC.

CDR3 residues: CATRGGHWTEAFF. CDR3 nucleotides: TGTGCCACCCGAGGGGGGCATTGGACTGAAGCTTTCTTT. The chain couples TRBV6-1 to TRBJ1-1; D may be TRBD1 (6 bases). V lost 10 bases and J lost 5, with 17 bases in between. There are 13 residues in the CDR3. The germline CDR1 and CDR2 sequences are MNHNS and SASEGT.

This CDR3 is CASSYSQSINEKLFF. The CDR3 nucleotides read TGTGCCAGCAGTTACTCTCAGAGCATTAATGAAAAACTGTTTTTT. The rearrangement joins TRBV6-6 to TRBJ1-4; D ambiguous. CDR1 is MNHNY and CDR2 is SVGAGI in the germline V gene (reference sequence). Trimming removed 0 bases at V and 4 bases at J, with 9 bases between. This CDR3 spans 15 amino acids.

This clone was seen a few times. CDR3 loop: CASSTGQMNTEAFF. The CDR3 coding sequence is TGTGCCAGCAGCACGGGACAGATGAACACTGAAGCTTTCTTT. The genes are TRBV28 and TRBJ1-1; 7 bases map to TRBD1. Losses at the gene ends were 6 bases for V and 0 bases for J; bases not matched to a gene: 4. The CDR3 loop spans 14 amino acids. The germline gives CDR1 MDHEN, CDR2 SYDVKM. The whole variable domain, filled in from reference TRBV28 and TRBJ1-1, reads DVKVTQSSRYLVKRTGEKVFLECVQDMDHENMFWYRQDPGLGLRLIYFSYDVKMKEKGDIPEGYSVSREKKERFSLILESASTNQTSMYLCASSTGQMNTEAFFGQGTRLTVV.

The chain links TRBV4-2 to TRBJ1-4; TRBD1 matches at 7 bases. CDR3 size: 13 residues. Germline V gene lookup returns CDR1 LGHNA and CDR2 YNFKEQ. V lost 4 bases and J lost 8; bases outside the gene matches: 4. In nucleotides, the CDR3 is TGTGCCAGCAGCCCAGGGGGGGAAGAAAAACTGTTTTTT. Amino acid sequence: CASSPGGEEKLFF.

V usage is TRBV15 and J usage is TRBJ2-3, with TRBD1 matching 7 bases. The CDR3 sequence is 14 residues long. V gave up 8 bases and J gave up 2 bases; unmatched junction bases: 7. CDR1 and CDR2 from the germline V gene are LNHNV and YYDKDF (reference sequence). CDR3 amino acids: CATRGQAYTDTQYF. CDR3 nucleotides: TGTGCCACCCGTGGACAGGCTTACACAGATACGCAGTATTTT.

This clone occurred many times. V is TRBV11-3 and J is TRBJ1-1, with D possibly TRBD1 on 5 matching bases. V was shortened by 5 bases and J by 4 bases, with 8 bases between the two germline ends. The CDR3 is 12 residues long. The germline V gene has CDR1 SGHNT and CDR2 YENEEA. CDR3 nucleotide sequence: TGTGCCAGCAGCGGGGCCGGCACTGAAGCTTTCTTT. The encoded protein is CASSGAGTEAFF.

V gene TRBV30 combines with J gene TRBJ2-6; TRBD1 aligns across 7 bases. Germline V gene lookup returns CDR1 GTSNPN and CDR2 SVGIG (reference sequence). The CDR3 sequence is 15 residues long. The V and J ends lost 3 bases and 4 bases, in that order; junction bases with no gene match: 6. CDR3 region: CAWRKQGSGANVLTF. In DNA, the CDR3 is TGTGCCTGGAGAAAACAGGGGTCCGGGGCCAACGTCCTGACTTTC.

CDR3 bases: TGTGCCAGCTCACCACGGGCAGGGGGCGCCCAGAATGGCTACACCTTC. This sequence encodes CASSPRAGGAQNGYTF. This sequence joins TRBV18 and TRBJ1-2; TRBD1 agrees at 8 bases. With V trimmed by 1 base and J by 6 bases, 10 bases remained unmatched. Germline CDR1 and CDR2: KGHSH and LQKENI. This CDR3 has 16 amino acids.

The chain employs TRBV28 and TRBJ1-5; D is perhaps TRBD1 (6 bases). The V end was cut by 6 bases, the J end by 7 bases, with 16 bases between. From germline, CDR1 is MDHEN and CDR2 SYDVKM. The CDR3 contains 14 residues. The CDR3 loop reads CASRSGEVVQPQHF. The CDR3 DNA sequence: TGTGCCAGCAGGTCAGGGGAGGTGGTACAGCCCCAGCATTTT.

The rearrangement joins TRBV6-1 to TRBJ1-2; TRBD1 is a possible D gene (5 bases). Germline loops: CDR1 MNHNS, CDR2 SASEGT. V was shortened by 7 bases and J by 4 bases, with 13 bases between the two germline ends. The CDR3 runs to 13 residues. CDR3 in amino acids: CASTLTAIYGYTF. Here the CDR3 DNA reads TGTGCCAGCACGCTGACAGCCATCTATGGCTACACCTTC.